This T cell receptor beta chain was documented in a study of blood T cell repertoires in COVID-19. CDR1 and CDR2 (germline): LNHNV, YYDKDF (reference sequence). J was trimmed by 3 bases and V by 0 bases; bases with no gene match: 0. The CDR3 is 15 residues long. Using immunoSEQ multiplex PCR, the repertoire was profiled, and TCRdb retains in-frame clones only, with some absent. In the table there are 270,000 or so clones, less than 85% of which are singletons. This clone showed up just once. Sequencing was carried out using peripheral blood. V usage is TRBV15 and J usage is TRBJ2-1, with 9 nucleotides matching TRBD2. The TCR comes from a human donor with COVID-19, enrolled during active disease. The donor label of this sample is uncertain. CDR3 in amino acids: CATSREAGGYNEQFF. In nucleotides, the CDR3 is TGTGCCACCAGCAGAGAAGCGGGAGGCTACAATGAGCAGTTCTTC.